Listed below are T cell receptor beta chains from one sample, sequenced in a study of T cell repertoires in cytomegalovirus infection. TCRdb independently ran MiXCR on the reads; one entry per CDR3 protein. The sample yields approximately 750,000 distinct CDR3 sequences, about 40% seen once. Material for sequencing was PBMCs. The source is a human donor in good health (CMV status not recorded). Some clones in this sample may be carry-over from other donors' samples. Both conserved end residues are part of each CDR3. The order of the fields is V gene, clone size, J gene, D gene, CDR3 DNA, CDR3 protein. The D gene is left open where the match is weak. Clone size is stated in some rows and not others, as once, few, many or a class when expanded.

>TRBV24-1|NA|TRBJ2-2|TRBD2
TGTGCCACCAGTGCCTCGCTAGCGGGCTGGAACACCGGGGAGCTGTTTTTT
CATSASLAGWNTGELFF
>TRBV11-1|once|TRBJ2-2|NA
TGTGCCAGCAGCTCGGGACTGCAGACCGGGGAGCTGTTTTTT
CASSSGLQTGELFF
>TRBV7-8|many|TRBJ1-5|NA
TGTGCCAGCAGCCAGGATGGCGGGTTTAATCAGCCCCAGCATTTT
CASSQDGGFNQPQHF
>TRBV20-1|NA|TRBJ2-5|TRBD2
TGCAGTGCTAGTGGGACTAGCGGGGGCAAGGAGACCCAGTACTTC
CSASGTSGGKETQYF
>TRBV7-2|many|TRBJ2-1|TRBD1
TGTGCCAGCAGGTTCAAGTCGGGGTCAGGGGGAGCCTCCTACAATGAGCAGTTCTTC
CASRFKSGSGGASYNEQFF
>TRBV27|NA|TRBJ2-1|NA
TGTGCCAGCAGTTTATCCTCCGGGGCAAATGAGCAGTTATTC
CASSLSSGANEQLF
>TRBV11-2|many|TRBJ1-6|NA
TGTGCCAGCAACCCCCTAGGGACCAGTAATTCACCCCTCCACTTT
CASNPLGTSNSPLHF
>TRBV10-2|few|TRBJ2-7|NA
TGCGCCAGCAGCCCCCTGACAGGAACCTACGAGCAGTACTTC
CASSPLTGTYEQYF
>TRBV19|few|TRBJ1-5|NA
TGTGCCAGTTCACAGGGACGAGTGCAGCCCCAGCATTTT
CASSQGRVQPQHF
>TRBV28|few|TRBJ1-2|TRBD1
TGTGCCAGCAGTTCAAAACAGGGGAGGTATGGCTACACCTTC
CASSSKQGRYGYTF
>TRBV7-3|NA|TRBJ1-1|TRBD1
TGTGCCAGCAGCTTGGGCACGGGACAGGGTGAAACTCAAGCTTTCTTT
CASSLGTGQGETQAFF
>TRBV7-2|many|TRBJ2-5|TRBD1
TGTGCCAGCAGCTTAGGGGACAGACAAGAGACCCAGTACTTC
CASSLGDRQETQYF
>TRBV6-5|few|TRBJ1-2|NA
TGTGCCAGCAGTTACACAGAGGGGGCTAACTATGGCTACACCTTC
CASSYTEGANYGYTF
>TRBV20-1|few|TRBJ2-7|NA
TGCAGTGCTAGGGAGGACACCTACGACTACGAGCAGTACTTC
CSAREDTYDYEQYF
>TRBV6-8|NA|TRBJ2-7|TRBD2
TGTGCCAGCAGTGCGGGACTAGCGGTAAGCTCCTACGAGCAGTACTTC
CASSAGLAVSSYEQYF
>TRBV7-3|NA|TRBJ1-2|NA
TGTGCCAGCAGCCCCGCGCCGGGGAGTGGTGGCTACACCTTC
CASSPAPGSGGYTF
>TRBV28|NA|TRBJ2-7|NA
TGTGCCAGCAGTCCAAGGGGGGCAGGGGCCAGCCTCGAGCAGTACTTC
CASSPRGAGASLEQYF
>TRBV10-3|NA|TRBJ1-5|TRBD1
TGTGCCATCATGCCCCGGGACAGGGGGCCTCCCGGCAATCAGCCCCAGCATTTT
CAIMPRDRGPPGNQPQHF
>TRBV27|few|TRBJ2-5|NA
TGTGCCAGCAGTTTATCGCAGCCATGGGAGACCCAGTACTTC
CASSLSQPWETQYF
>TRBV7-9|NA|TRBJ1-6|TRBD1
TGTGCCAGCAGCCCACCGGGACAGTTTAATTCACCCCTCCACTTT
CASSPPGQFNSPLHF
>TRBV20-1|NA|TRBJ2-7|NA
TGCAGTGCCGGACGGCAGGGATCTTTCTCCAACGAGCAGTACTTC
CSAGRQGSFSNEQYF
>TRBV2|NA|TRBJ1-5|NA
TGTGCCAGCAGTGTCCAGGTTGCTAGCAATCAGCCCCAGCATTTT
CASSVQVASNQPQHF
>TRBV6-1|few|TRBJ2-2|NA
TGTGCCAGCATGGGCAGGGAAGGGGGTCACTATGGCGGGGAGCTGTTTTTT
CASMGREGGHYGGELFF
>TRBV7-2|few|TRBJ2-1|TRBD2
TGTGCCAGCAGCTTACTAGCGGGAGTCGACAATGAGCAGTTCTTC
CASSLLAGVDNEQFF
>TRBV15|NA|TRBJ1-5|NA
TGTGCCACGGCTTACAAGGGGGTTCAGCCCCAGCATTTT
CATAYKGVQPQHF
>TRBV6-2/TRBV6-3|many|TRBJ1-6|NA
TGTGCCAGCAGTCGCGGGGGGTTAAATTCACCCCTCCACTTT
CASSRGGLNSPLHF
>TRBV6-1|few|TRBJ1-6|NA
TGTGCCAGCCAGCCTCTCCACCGCTCCTATAATTCACCCCTCCACTTT
CASQPLHRSYNSPLHF
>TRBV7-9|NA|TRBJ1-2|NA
TGTGCCAGCAGCTTACAGGGGAGGGATGGCTACACCTTC
CASSLQGRDGYTF
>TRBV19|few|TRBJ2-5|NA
TGTGCCAGTAGTATACGTTCGGTGGGTGGGCAAGAGACCCAGTACTTC
CASSIRSVGGQETQYF
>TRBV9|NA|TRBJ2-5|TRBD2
TGTGCCAGCAGCGCCCGAGCGGGGGGGGTGCGAGAGACCCAGTACTTC
CASSARAGGVRETQYF
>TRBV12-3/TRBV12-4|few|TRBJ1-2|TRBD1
TGTGCCAGCGGCCTCGTAGGGGGCGTCTATGGCTACACCTTC
CASGLVGGVYGYTF
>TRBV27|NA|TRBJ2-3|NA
TGTGCCAGCAGTTTGAGCGGGTCCCGAGCCACAGATACGCAGTATTTT
CASSLSGSRATDTQYF
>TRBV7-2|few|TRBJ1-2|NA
TGTGCCAGCAGCTTACGGATTATGGGGGACTATGGCTACACCTTC
CASSLRIMGDYGYTF
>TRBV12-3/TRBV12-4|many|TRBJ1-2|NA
TGTGCCAGCTCACAGGGAAACTATGGCTACACCTTC
CASSQGNYGYTF
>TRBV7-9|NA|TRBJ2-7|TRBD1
TGTGCCAGCAGCTTAGGACAGGGGGTAATCTACGAGCAGTACTTC
CASSLGQGVIYEQYF
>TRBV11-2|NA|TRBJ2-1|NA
TGTGCCAGCGGGGCGGCCGGGAATGAGCAGTTCTTC
CASGAAGNEQFF